Given below is one TCR beta chain in context. Germline lookup yields CDR1 LNHDA and CDR2 SQIVND (reference sequence). The V segment lost 8 bases and the J segment 7 bases; nucleotides outside the gene matches: 6. CDR3 length: 13 residues. Authors' methods: Counts of nucleated cells, estimated from reference gene primer amplification, were obtained. Using immunoSEQ multiplex PCR, the repertoire was profiled, and TCRdb retains in-frame clones only, with some absent. V, J and clone size were drawn from that table, and D and trimming were deduced from the DNA. Counted here are a few hundred thousand clones, about 88% occurring once; the ten biggest clones make up 1.7%. This sample was taken from a study of blood T cell repertoires in COVID-19. About the research overall: From the United States, Italy and Spain came samples of acute and convalescent COVID-19. T cells, B-cell-depleted T cells, or PBMCs supplied cDNA or gDNA.

The receptor comes from a man in his 70s with acute or convalescent COVID-19. The rearrangement uses TRBV19 and TRBJ1-4, with 8 bases that match TRBD1. The source material was peripheral blood. CDR3 region: CASATGVAEKLFF. In DNA, the CDR3 is TGTGCCAGTGCGACAGGGGTGGCTGAAAAACTGTTTTTT.